In its sample, the clone carrying this TCR beta chain was seen many times. The authors amplified TCR beta CDR3 regions from RNA transcripts. An initial RT-PCR round employing HTBI primers preceded a second-round multiplex PCR. MiXCR, run by TCRdb on the multiplex PCR reads, gives a single entry per CDR3 protein. The sample lists more than 300,000 distinct CDR3 sequences; about 16% were seen once. These data originate in a study of Graves' ophthalmopathy and Graves' hyperthyroidism. Germline V lookup: CDR1 ENHRY, CDR2 SYGVKD. The CDR3 extends over 13 amino acids. Deletions cut 2 bases from V and 4 bases from J, with 8 bases between.

This chain connects TRBV10-3 to TRBJ1-2; D remains unclear. The source material was peripheral blood. This TCR was sampled from a woman younger than 35 with stable Graves' hyperthyroidism. The CDR3 sequence is CAISEGHGYGYTF. DNA of the CDR3: TGTGCCATCAGTGAGGGGCACGGCTATGGCTACACCTTC.